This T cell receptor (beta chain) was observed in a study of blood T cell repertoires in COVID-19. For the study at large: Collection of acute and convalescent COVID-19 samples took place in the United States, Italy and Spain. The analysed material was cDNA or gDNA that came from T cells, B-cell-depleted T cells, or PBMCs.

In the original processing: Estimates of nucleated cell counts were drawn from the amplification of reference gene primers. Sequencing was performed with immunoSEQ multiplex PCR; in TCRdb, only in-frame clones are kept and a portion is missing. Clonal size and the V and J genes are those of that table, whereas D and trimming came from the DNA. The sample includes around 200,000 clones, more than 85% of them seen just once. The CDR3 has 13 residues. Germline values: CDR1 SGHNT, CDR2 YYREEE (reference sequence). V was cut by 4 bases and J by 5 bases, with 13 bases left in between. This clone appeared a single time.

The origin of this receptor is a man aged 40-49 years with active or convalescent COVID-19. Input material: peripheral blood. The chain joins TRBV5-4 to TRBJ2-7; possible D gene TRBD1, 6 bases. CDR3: CASSHSDSHEQYF. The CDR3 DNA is TGTGCCAGCAGCCATTCGGACAGCCACGAGCAGTACTTC.